Shown below are 5 T cell receptor beta chains from a single sample sequenced in a study of T cell changes during pregnancy in multiple sclerosis. Here immunoSEQ multiplex PCR was the method, and the copy in TCRdb shows in-frame clones only, minus some. The sample holds about 54,000 clones, approximately 90% seen once. The specimen was CD4+ T cells from peripheral blood mononuclear cells, collected in the first trimester of pregnancy. All receptors derive from a female donor with multiple sclerosis, enrolled in a pregnancy study.

In DNA, the CDR3 is TGTGCCAGCAGCCCAACCGGGACAGGGTACTACGAGCAGTACTTC. This encodes CASSPTGTGYYEQYF. The J gene is TRBJ2-7, the V gene TRBV7-2, with 9 bases lining up with TRBD1. The germline V gene encodes CDR1 SGHTA and CDR2 FQGNSA. The CDR3 has 15 amino acids. The junction had 8 bases not matched to a gene; V was cut back by 5 bases and J by 3 bases.

J is TRBJ1-2 and V is TRBV5-1; tentative D call: TRBD1 (6 bases). CDR3 length: 15 residues. Trimming pared 4 bases from V and 5 bases from J, leaving 18 bases between. CDR1 and CDR2 from the germline V gene are SGHRS and YFSETQ. CDR3 loop: CASSLGGTTGYGYTF. Here the CDR3 DNA reads TGCGCCAGCAGCCTGGGAGGGACAACTGGGTATGGCTACACCTTC.

V gene TRBV5-1 combines with J gene TRBJ2-3, with TRBD2 identical over 10 bases. Germline values: CDR1 SGHRS, CDR2 YFSETQ. CDR3 size: 17 residues. Losses at the gene ends were 5 bases for V and 0 bases for J; bases not matched to a gene: 9. The CDR3 DNA is TGCGCCAGCAGTCCCTCCCTAGCGGGAGTGAGCACAGATACGCAGTATTTT. Residues: CASSPSLAGVSTDTQYF.

The J gene is TRBJ2-1, the V gene TRBV27; TRBD2 aligns across 9 bases. CDR3 length: 17 amino acids. V lost 4 bases and J lost 2; bases outside the gene matches: 9. Germline loops: CDR1 MNHEY, CDR2 SMNVEV (reference sequence). CDR3 in amino acids: CASSSRTSAIPYNEQFF. The CDR3 DNA follows: TGTGCCAGCAGTTCTAGGACTAGCGCCATACCCTACAATGAGCAGTTCTTC.

The chain recombines TRBV27 with TRBJ1-1; D is unresolved. There are 12 residues in the CDR3. Germline-derived CDR1 and CDR2 are MNHEY and SMNVEV (reference sequence). With 3 bases removed from V and 8 bases from J, the gap between germline ends came to 10 bases. The CDR3 here is CASSLYLGEAFF. CDR3 DNA: TGTGCCAGCAGTTTGTATCTCGGGGAAGCTTTCTTT.